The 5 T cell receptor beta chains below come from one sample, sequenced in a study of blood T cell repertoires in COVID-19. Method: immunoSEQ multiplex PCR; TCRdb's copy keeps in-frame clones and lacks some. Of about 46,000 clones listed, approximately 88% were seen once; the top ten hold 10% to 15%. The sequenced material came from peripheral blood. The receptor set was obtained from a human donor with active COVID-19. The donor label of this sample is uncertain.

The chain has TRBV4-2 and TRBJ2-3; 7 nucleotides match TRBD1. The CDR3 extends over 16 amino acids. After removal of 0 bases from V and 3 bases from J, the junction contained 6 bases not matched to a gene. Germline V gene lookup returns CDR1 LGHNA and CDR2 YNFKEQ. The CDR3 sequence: CASSQDRGGPTDTQYF. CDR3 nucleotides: TGTGCCAGCAGCCAAGATAGAGGGGGCCCTACAGATACGCAGTATTTT.

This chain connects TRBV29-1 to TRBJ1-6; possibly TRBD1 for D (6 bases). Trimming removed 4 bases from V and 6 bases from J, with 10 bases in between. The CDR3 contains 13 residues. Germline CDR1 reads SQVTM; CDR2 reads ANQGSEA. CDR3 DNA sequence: TGCAGCGTTGGTCAGGGGTTTAATTCACCCCTCCACTTT. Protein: CSVGQGFNSPLHF.

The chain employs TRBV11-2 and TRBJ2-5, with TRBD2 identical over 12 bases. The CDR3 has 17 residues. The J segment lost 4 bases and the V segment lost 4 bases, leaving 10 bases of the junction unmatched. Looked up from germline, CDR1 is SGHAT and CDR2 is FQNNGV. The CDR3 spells CASSSPRLAGELETQYF. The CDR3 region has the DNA TGTGCCAGCAGCTCTCCCCGACTAGCGGGAGAATTAGAGACCCAGTACTTC.

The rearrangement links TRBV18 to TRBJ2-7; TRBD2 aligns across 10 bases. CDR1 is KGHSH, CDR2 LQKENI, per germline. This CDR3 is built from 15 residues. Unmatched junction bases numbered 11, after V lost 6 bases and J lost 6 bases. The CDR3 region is CASSTTLAGAGEQYF. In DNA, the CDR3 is TGTGCCAGCTCGACAACCCTAGCGGGAGCTGGCGAGCAGTACTTC.

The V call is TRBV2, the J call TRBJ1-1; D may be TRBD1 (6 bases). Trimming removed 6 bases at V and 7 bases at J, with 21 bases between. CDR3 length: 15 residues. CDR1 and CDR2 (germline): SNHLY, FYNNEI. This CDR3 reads CASREPLRQANEAFF. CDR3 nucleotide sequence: TGTGCCAGCAGAGAACCCCTTAGACAGGCGAATGAAGCTTTCTTT.